The rows below give T cell receptor beta chains drawn from one sample of a study of blood T cells in healthy people across ages. From the 5' RACE reads, TCRdb called clonotypes with MiXCR, one entry per CDR3 protein. The sample has over a million distinct CDR3 sequences, around 45% seen once. Sequencing used blood. The source of these receptors is a woman aged 60-70 years in good health. CDR3s include the opening cysteine and the closing phenylalanine or tryptophan. D genes are given only for firm matches. Some rows have no size entry. The others give once, few or many, or a class for an expanded clone.

CDR3 DNA	CDR3 protein	clone size	CDR3 length	D gene	V gene	J gene
TGTGCCAGCTCACCTGGGACAGGGCACGAGACCCAGTACTTC	CASSPGTGHETQYF	once	14	TRBD1	TRBV18	TRBJ2-5
TGTGCCATCAGTGAGAGGTCAGGGCAGGCCTACGAGCAGTACTTC	CAISERSGQAYEQYF	.	15	.	TRBV10-3	TRBJ2-7
TGTGCCAGCAGCCTCGGGTTGGAAAACTATGGCTACACCTTC	CASSLGLENYGYTF	.	14	.	TRBV11-2	TRBJ1-2
TGTGCCAGCAGCTTACCGGCCCTCTATGGCTACACCTTC	CASSLPALYGYTF	few	13	.	TRBV7-9	TRBJ1-2
TGCAGTGCTAGACCGCCACTCAATGAGCAGTTCTTC	CSARPPLNEQFF	few	12	.	TRBV20-1	TRBJ2-1
TGTGCCAGCAGTGTAACAAACTGGAACACTGAAGCTTTCTTT	CASSVTNWNTEAFF	.	14	.	TRBV2	TRBJ1-1
TGTGCCAGCAATGGCCGGGACAGCCCCTACGAGCAGTACTTC	CASNGRDSPYEQYF	.	14	TRBD1	TRBV25-1	TRBJ2-7
TGCAGCGTTGATCGGGGTGGGGGATACGGCGAGCAGTACTTC	CSVDRGGGYGEQYF	.	14	.	TRBV29-1	TRBJ2-7
TGTGCCAGCAGCCAATGGAGGGCCACTGAAGCTTTCTTT	CASSQWRATEAFF	few	13	.	TRBV14	TRBJ1-1
TGTGCCAGCAGTATATCACCGGGACAGGGTTCCTACGAGCAGTACTTC	CASSISPGQGSYEQYF	few	16	TRBD1	TRBV27	TRBJ2-7
TGCAGTGCCAATAGCGGGAGCTTCTACAATGAGCAGTTCTTC	CSANSGSFYNEQFF	few	14	TRBD2	TRBV20-1	TRBJ2-1
TGTGCCAGCACCCAGGGGACTAGTCTATCGGGTACGCAGTATTTT	CASTQGTSLSGTQYF	.	15	TRBD2	TRBV3-1	TRBJ2-3
TGCAGCGTTGAACGCGGGACAGGGGGCTCCTACGAGCAGTACTTC	CSVERGTGGSYEQYF	few	15	TRBD1	TRBV29-1	TRBJ2-7
TGTGCCAGCTCGCCCTTCAGGGGGTATTATGAGCAGTACTTC	CASSPFRGYYEQYF	.	14	TRBD1	TRBV18	TRBJ2-7
TGTGCCACCAGGGCTACTAGCGGGAGCGAGCAGTACTTC	CATRATSGSEQYF	.	13	TRBD2	TRBV15	TRBJ2-7
TGTGCCAGCAGCTCCCACGGGACAGCCTACAATGAGCAGTTCTTC	CASSSHGTAYNEQFF	few	15	TRBD1	TRBV7-9	TRBJ2-1
TGTGCCAGCAGCCAAGAAACGGCGGTAGCGGGAGTAGGAGAGACCCAGTACTTC	CASSQETAVAGVGETQYF	.	18	TRBD2	TRBV4-2	TRBJ2-5
TGCAGTGCTAGGGTTCTCGCAGATACGCAGTATTTT	CSARVLADTQYF	few	12	.	TRBV20-1	TRBJ2-3
TGTGCCATCAACGCAGGTACCGCCTACGAGCAGTACTTC	CAINAGTAYEQYF	.	13	.	TRBV10-3	TRBJ2-7
TGTGCCAGCAGTTTAAAGGACAGGACTAGCGGGTCCAGCACAGATACGCAGTATTTT	CASSLKDRTSGSSTDTQYF	few	19	TRBD2	TRBV27	TRBJ2-3
TGTGCCAGCAAATTTCAAGGACTCCAAGAGACCCAGTACTTC	CASKFQGLQETQYF	.	14	.	TRBV28	TRBJ2-5
TGCAGCTACCCAAAGACTAGCGGGAGGGGCGGAGAGACCCAGTACTTC	CSYPKTSGRGGETQYF	once	16	TRBD2	TRBV20-1	TRBJ2-5
TGTGCCATCAGTGAGTCTGTCAGGGAAGAGACCCAGTACTTC	CAISESVREETQYF	.	14	.	TRBV10-3	TRBJ2-5
TGTGCCAGCAGTCCGGCTCCAAGGGCCAACTACACCTTC	CASSPAPRANYTF	.	13	.	TRBV12-3/TRBV12-4	TRBJ1-2
TGTGCCAGCAGCTTAGAAGAGGGGGCGGACTATGGCTACACCTTC	CASSLEEGADYGYTF	.	15	TRBD1	TRBV7-2	TRBJ1-2
TGCAGTGCTAGTATGGTGGTTAACTATGGCTACACCTTC	CSASMVVNYGYTF	few	13	.	TRBV20-1	TRBJ1-2
TGTGCCAGCAGCTTTACAGGGGCCGATTCACCCCTCCACTTT	CASSFTGADSPLHF	.	14	TRBD1	TRBV9	TRBJ1-6
TGTGCCAGCAGCCCCGTACAGGGTCGTGGGCTTTCGACTAATGAAAAACTGTTTTTT	CASSPVQGRGLSTNEKLFF	few	19	.	TRBV7-9	TRBJ1-4
TGTGCCAGCAGTGAGGGGGGACAGGGAGACACTGAAGCTTTCTTT	CASSEGGQGDTEAFF	.	15	TRBD1	TRBV2	TRBJ1-1
TGTGCCAGCAGTTCCTACAGGGGGCGGACTCTCCAAGAGACCCAGTACTTC	CASSSYRGRTLQETQYF	.	17	TRBD1	TRBV27	TRBJ2-5
TGTGCCACCAGTGATTGGGGCCTGGACAATGAGCAGTTCTTC	CATSDWGLDNEQFF	few	14	.	TRBV24-1	TRBJ2-1
TGTGCCAGCGATGGGACAGTCGGGGATGAGCAGTACTTC	CASDGTVGDEQYF	.	13	TRBD1	TRBV28	TRBJ2-5
TGCGCCAGCAGCCAACACCTAGCGGGAGCATTTGTCGAGCAGTACTTC	CASSQHLAGAFVEQYF	.	16	TRBD2	TRBV4-1	TRBJ2-7
TGTGCCAGCAGCTCTCTCGGGACAATCCCCCACGAGCAGTACTTC	CASSSLGTIPHEQYF	.	15	.	TRBV7-8	TRBJ2-7
TGTGCCAGCAGCTACGCTAGCGGGAGTGTCGCAGATACGCAGTATTTT	CASSYASGSVADTQYF	.	16	TRBD2	TRBV11-2	TRBJ2-3
TGTGCCAGCAGGGTGGGACAGGGGGCCTACAATGAGCAGTTCTTC	CASRVGQGAYNEQFF	.	15	TRBD1	TRBV6-1	TRBJ2-1
TGTGCCAGCAGTGAAGCATCGCGGCAGTTCTTC	CASSEASRQFF	few	11	.	TRBV2	TRBJ2-1
TGTGCCAGCAGCCAAGACCCGGGACGATTCTTTTCCTACGAGCAGTACTTC	CASSQDPGRFFSYEQYF	once	17	.	TRBV3-1	TRBJ2-7
TGCAGTGCTAGGGGGGAGGGGGCCAAAAACATTCAGTACTTC	CSARGEGAKNIQYF	.	14	TRBD2	TRBV20-1	TRBJ2-4
TGCAGCGCCTACGGACTAGCGGGAAACACAGATACGCAGTATTTT	CSAYGLAGNTDTQYF	few	15	TRBD2	TRBV29-1	TRBJ2-3
TGTGCCAGCAGCTTAAGTGCAAAGAGCACAGATACGCAGTATTTT	CASSLSAKSTDTQYF	.	15	.	TRBV7-2	TRBJ2-3
TGTGCCAGCAGCGTTCAGGGGACGACCTACGAGCAGTACTTC	CASSVQGTTYEQYF	.	14	.	TRBV9	TRBJ2-7
TGTGCCAGCAGCCCCGGGACTAGCGGGAGTTTAGCGGATGAGCAGTTCTTC	CASSPGTSGSLADEQFF	few	17	TRBD2	TRBV7-9	TRBJ2-1
TGTGCCAGCTCACCGATCCTCTTAGAGTCGATCCACGAGCAGTACTTC	CASSPILLESIHEQYF	few	16	.	TRBV18	TRBJ2-7
TGCAGTGCCCGGAAAGGGGGGGGCAGATACAATGAGCAGTTCTTC	CSARKGGGRYNEQFF	few	15	.	TRBV20-1	TRBJ2-1
TGTGCCATCAGTGAGACCAAAGGGTCCCCCTACGAGCAGTACTTC	CAISETKGSPYEQYF	.	15	.	TRBV10-3	TRBJ2-7
TGTGCCAGCAGCACAAGACTAGCGGGAGAGGCTGAGCAGTTCTTC	CASSTRLAGEAEQFF	few	15	TRBD2	TRBV7-2	TRBJ2-1